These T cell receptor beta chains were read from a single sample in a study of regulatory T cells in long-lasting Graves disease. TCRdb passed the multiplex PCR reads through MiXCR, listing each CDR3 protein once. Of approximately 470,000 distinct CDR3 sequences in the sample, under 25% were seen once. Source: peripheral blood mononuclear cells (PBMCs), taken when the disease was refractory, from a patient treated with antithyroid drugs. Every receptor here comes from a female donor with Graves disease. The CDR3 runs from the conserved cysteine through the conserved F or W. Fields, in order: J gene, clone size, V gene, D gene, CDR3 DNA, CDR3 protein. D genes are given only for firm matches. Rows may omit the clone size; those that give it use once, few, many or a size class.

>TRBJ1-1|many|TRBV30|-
TGTGCCTGGAGTAAGAGGCCGATGAACACTGAAGCTTTCTTT
CAWSKRPMNTEAFF
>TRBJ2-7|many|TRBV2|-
TGTGCCAGCAGTGAAGATCTAGGGACCTACGAGCAGTACTTC
CASSEDLGTYEQYF
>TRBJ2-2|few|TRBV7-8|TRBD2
TGTGCCAGCAGCTTACTCCCCGGACTAGCCTCTACGTTAAGAAACACCGGGGAGCTGTTTTTT
CASSLLPGLASTLRNTGELFF
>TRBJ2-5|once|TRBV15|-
TGTGCCACCAGCGATAGCGGACTCTCAGGGGTGGAGACCCAGTACTTC
CATSDSGLSGVETQYF
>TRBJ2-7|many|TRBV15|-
TGTGCCACCAGCAGACTGACGGGGACACGCTCCTACGAGCAGTACTTC
CATSRLTGTRSYEQYF
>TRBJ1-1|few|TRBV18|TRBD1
TGTGCCAGCTCACCGAGGACAGGGTCGACCACTGAAGCTTTCTTT
CASSPRTGSTTEAFF
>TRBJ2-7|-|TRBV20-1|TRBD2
TGCAGTGCTAGCGGGAGGGGGGCCTCCTACGAGCAGTACTTC
CSASGRGASYEQYF
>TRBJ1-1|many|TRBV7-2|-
TGTGCCAGCAGCTTAAGCTCGGATAGCACTGAAGCTTTCTTT
CASSLSSDSTEAFF
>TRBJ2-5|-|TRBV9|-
TGTGCCAGCAGCGTAGAGGCTCACCAAGAGACCCAGTACTTC
CASSVEAHQETQYF
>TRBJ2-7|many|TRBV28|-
TGTGCCAGCAGTTTGGGGACTGACTCCTACGAGCAGTACTTC
CASSLGTDSYEQYF
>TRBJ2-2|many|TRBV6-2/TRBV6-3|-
TGTGCCAGCAGTCAAACCGGGAGCGCCGGGGAGCTGTTTTTT
CASSQTGSAGELFF
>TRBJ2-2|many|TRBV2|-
TGTGCCAGCAGAGTCGGCCGGGGCAGGGAGCTGTTTTTT
CASRVGRGRELFF
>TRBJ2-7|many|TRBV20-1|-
TGCAGTGCGAAACGCTCCTACGAGCAGTACTTC
CSAKRSYEQYF
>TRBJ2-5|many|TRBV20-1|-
TGCAGTGCTAGGGCGGTGGGGGAGACCCAGTACTTC
CSARAVGETQYF
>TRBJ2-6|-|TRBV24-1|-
TGTGCCACCAGTGTATCGGGGGCCAACGTCCTGACTTTC
CATSVSGANVLTF
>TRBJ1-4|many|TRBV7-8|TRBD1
TGTGCCAGCAGCCCGGGACAGGGGGCGGGTGAAAAACTGTTTTTT
CASSPGQGAGEKLFF
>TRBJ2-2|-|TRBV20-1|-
TGCAGTGCTACAATCTCCGGAGGGGAGCTGTTTTTT
CSATISGGELFF